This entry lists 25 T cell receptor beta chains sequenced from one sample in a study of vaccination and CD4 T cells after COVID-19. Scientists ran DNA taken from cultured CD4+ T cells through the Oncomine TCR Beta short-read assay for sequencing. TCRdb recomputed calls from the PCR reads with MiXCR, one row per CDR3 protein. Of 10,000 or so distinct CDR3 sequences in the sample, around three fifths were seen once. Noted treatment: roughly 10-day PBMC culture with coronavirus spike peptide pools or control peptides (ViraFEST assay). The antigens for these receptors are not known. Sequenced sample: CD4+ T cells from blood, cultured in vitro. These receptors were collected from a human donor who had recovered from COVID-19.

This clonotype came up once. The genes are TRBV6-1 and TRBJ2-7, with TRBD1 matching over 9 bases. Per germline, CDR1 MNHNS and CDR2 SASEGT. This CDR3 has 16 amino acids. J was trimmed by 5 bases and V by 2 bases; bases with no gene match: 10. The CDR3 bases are TGTGCCAGCAGTGAATCTATAACAGGGGGCTTCGACGAGCAGTACTTC. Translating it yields CASSESITGGFDEQYF.

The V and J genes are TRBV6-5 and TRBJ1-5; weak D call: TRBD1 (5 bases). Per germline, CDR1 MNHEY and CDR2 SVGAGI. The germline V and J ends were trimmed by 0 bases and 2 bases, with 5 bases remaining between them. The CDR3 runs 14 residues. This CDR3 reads CASSYSGGNQPQHF. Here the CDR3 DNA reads TGTGCCAGCAGTTACTCGGGGGGCAATCAGCCCCAGCATTTT.

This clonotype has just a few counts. The CDR3: CASSYAAAGDSPLHF. As DNA, the CDR3 is TGTGCCAGCAGTTATGCTGCTGCTGGGGACTCACCCCTCCACTTT. The chain couples TRBV6-5 to TRBJ1-6; a weak D match, TRBD1 (5 bases). The germline V gene has CDR1 MNHEY and CDR2 SVGAGI. V was pared by 3 bases and J by 10 bases, with 16 bases between. The CDR3 is 15 amino acids.

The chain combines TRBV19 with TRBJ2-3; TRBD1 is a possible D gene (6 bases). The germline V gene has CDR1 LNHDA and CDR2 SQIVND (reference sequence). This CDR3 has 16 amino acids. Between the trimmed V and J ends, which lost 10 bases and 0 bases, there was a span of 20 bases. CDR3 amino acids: CATVDSTGPSTDTQYF. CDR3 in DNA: TGTGCCACCGTCGATTCGACAGGACCTAGCACAGATACGCAGTATTTT.

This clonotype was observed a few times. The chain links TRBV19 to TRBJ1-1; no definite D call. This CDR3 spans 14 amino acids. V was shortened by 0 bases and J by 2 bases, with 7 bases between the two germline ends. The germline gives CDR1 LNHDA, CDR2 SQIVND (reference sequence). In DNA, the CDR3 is TGTGCCAGTAGTATAGAGGGGTACAACACTGAAGCTTTCTTT. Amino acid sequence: CASSIEGYNTEAFF.

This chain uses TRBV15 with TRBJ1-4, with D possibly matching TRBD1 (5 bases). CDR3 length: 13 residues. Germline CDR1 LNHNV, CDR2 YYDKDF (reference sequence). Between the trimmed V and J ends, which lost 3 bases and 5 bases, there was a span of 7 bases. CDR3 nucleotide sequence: TGTGCCACCAGCAGGGACATAAATGAAAAACTGTTTTTT. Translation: CATSRDINEKLFF. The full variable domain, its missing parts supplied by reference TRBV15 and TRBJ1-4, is DAMVIQNPRYQVTQFGKPVTLSCSQTLNHNVMYWYQQKSSQAPKLLFHYYDKDFNNEADTPDNFQSRRPNTSFCFLDIRSPGLGDTAMYLCATSRDINEKLFFGSGTQLSVL.

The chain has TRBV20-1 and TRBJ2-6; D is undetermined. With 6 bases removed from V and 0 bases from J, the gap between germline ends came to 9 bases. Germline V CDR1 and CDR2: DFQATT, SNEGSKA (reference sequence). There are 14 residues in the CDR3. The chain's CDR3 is CSAALGSGANVLTF. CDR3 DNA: TGCAGTGCCGCATTGGGCTCTGGGGCCAACGTCCTGACTTTC.

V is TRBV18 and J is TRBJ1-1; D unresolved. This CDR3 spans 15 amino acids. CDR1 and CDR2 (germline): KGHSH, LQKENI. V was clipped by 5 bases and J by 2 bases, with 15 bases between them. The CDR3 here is CASSEAAGKNTEAFF. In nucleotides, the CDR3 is TGTGCCAGCTCAGAGGCGGCAGGTAAAAACACTGAAGCTTTCTTT.

The CDR3 nucleotides read TGTGCCAGCAGCGGAGCGACAGGGGCGGGAGAGACCCAGTACTTC. Amino acid sequence: CASSGATGAGETQYF. The chain is built from TRBV2 and TRBJ2-5; 8 nucleotides match TRBD1. The CDR3 sequence is 15 residues long. CDR1 is SNHLY and CDR2 is FYNNEI in the germline V gene. Trimming cost V 6 bases and J 4 bases; bases outside gene matches: 10.

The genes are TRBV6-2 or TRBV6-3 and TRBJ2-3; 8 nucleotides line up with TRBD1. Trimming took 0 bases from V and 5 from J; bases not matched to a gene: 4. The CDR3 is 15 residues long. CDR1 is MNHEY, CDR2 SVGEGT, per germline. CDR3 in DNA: TGTGCCAGCAGTTACTCGAGAACAGGGGGAGATACGCAGTATTTT. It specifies CASSYSRTGGDTQYF.

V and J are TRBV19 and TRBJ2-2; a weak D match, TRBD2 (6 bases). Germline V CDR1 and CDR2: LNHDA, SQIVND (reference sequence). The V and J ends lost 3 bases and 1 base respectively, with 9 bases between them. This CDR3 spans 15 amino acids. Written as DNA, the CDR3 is TGTGCCAGTAGTATCCTAGCGTTGAACACCGGGGAGCTGTTTTTT. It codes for CASSILALNTGELFF.

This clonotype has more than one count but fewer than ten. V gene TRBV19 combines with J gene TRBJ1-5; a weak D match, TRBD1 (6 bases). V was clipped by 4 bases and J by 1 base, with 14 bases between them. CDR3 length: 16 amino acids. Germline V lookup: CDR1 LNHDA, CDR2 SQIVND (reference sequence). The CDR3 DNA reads TGTGCCAGTAGTACAGGGGCAGGGGAGAGCAATCAGCCCCAGCATTTT. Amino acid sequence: CASSTGAGESNQPQHF.

DNA of the CDR3: TGCAGTGCTGGGGACCTCGAGGGGCCCCAGCATTTT. It yields the protein CSAGDLEGPQHF. The J gene is TRBJ1-5, the V gene TRBV20-1; D possibly corresponds to TRBD1 (5 bases). The CDR3 consists of 12 residues. The V gene's germline CDR1 is DFQATT and CDR2 SNEGSKA (reference sequence). Trimming removed 5 bases from V and 9 bases from J, with 14 bases in between.

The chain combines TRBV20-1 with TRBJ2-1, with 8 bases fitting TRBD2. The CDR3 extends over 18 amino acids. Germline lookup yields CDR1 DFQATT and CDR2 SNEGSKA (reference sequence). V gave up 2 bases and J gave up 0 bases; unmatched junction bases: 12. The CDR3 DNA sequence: TGCAGTGCTAGAAACCCAGCGGGAGAGGGTCGCTCCTACAATGAGCAGTTCTTC. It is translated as CSARNPAGEGRSYNEQFF.

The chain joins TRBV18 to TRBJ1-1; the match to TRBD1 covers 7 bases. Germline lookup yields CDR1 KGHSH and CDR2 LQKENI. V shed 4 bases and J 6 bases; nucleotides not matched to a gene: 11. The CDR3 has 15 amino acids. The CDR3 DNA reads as TGTGCCAGCTCACTAACACGACAGGGTACCTCTGAAGCTTTCTTT. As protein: CASSLTRQGTSEAFF.

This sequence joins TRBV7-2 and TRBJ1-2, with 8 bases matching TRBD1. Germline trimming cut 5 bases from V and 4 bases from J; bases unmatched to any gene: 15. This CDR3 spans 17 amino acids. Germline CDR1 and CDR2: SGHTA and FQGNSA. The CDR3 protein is CASSKDIPRGRGYGYTF. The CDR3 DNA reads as TGTGCCAGCAGCAAAGACATTCCCAGGGGGCGAGGCTATGGCTACACCTTC.

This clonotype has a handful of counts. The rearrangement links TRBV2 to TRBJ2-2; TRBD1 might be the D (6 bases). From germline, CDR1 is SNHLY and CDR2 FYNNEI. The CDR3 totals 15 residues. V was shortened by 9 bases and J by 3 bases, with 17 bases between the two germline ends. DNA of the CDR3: TGTGCCAGAGGGGGTGCAGGGCCATACACCGGGGAGCTGTTTTTT. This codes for CARGGAGPYTGELFF. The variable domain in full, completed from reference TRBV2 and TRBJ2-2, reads EPEVTQTPSHQVTQMGQEVILRCVPISNHLYFYWYRQILGQKVEFLVSFYNNEISEKSEIFDDQFSVERPDGSNFTLKIRSTKLEDSAMYFCARGGAGPYTGELFFGEGSRLTVL.

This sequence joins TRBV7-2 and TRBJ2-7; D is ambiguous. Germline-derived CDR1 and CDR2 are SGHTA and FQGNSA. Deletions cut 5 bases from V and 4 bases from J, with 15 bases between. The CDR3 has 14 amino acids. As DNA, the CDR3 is TGTGCCAGCAGCCGGACGATTAGTACTTACGAGCAGTACTTC. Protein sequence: CASSRTISTYEQYF.

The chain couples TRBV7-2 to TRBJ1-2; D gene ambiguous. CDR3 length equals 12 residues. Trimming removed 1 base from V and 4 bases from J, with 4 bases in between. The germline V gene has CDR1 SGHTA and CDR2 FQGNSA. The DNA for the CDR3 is TGTGCCAGCAGCTTAGAGAGCTATGGCTACACCTTC. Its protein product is CASSLESYGYTF. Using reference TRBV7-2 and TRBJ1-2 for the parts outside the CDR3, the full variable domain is GAGVSQSPSNKVTEKGKDVELRCDPISGHTALYWYRQSLGQGLEFLIYFQGNSAPDKSGLPSDRFSAERTGGSVSTLTIQRTQQEDSAVYLCASSLESYGYTFGSGTRLTVV.

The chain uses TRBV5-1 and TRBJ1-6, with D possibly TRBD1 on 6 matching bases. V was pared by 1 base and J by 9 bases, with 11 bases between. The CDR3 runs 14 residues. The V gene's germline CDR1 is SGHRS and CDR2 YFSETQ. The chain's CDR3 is CASSLKGGGSPLHF. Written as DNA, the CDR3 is TGCGCCAGCAGCTTGAAAGGAGGGGGTTCACCCCTCCACTTT. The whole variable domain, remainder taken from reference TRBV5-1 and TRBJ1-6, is KAGVTQTPRYLIKTRGQQVTLSCSPISGHRSVSWYQQTPGQGLQFLFEYFSETQRNKGNFPGRFSGRQFSNSRSEMNVSTLELGDSALYLCASSLKGGGSPLHFGNGTRLTVT.

CDR3 DNA: TGTGCCAGCAGCCCTGAGCTGGGGGCCCAGACTGAAGCTTTCTTT. Its translation: CASSPELGAQTEAFF. This rearrangement joins TRBV5-4 to TRBJ1-1; maybe TRBD1 (6 bases). CDR1 SGHNT and CDR2 YYREEE come from the germline V gene (reference sequence). V lost 4 bases and J lost 5, with 18 bases in between. The CDR3 has 15 residues.

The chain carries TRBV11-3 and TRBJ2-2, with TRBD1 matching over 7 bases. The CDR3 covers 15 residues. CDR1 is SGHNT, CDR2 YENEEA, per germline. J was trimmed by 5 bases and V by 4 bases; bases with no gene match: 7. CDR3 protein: CASSSPPTGTGELFF. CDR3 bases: TGTGCCAGCAGCTCGCCACCGACAGGGACCGGGGAGCTGTTTTTT.

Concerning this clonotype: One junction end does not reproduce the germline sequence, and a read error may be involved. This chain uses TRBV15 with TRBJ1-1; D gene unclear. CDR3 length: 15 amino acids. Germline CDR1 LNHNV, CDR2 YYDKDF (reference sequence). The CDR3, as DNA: TGTGCCACCAGCCGAGAGAATCGGGTGAACACTGAAGCTTTCTTT. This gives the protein CATSRENRVNTEAFF.

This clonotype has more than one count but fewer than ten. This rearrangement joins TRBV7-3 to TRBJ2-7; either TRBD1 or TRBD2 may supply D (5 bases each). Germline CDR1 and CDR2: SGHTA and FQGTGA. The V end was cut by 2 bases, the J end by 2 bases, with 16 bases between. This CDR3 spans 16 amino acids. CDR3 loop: CASSLDGTHSTYEQYF. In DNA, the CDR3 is TGTGCCAGCAGCTTAGACGGGACCCACTCAACCTACGAGCAGTACTTC.

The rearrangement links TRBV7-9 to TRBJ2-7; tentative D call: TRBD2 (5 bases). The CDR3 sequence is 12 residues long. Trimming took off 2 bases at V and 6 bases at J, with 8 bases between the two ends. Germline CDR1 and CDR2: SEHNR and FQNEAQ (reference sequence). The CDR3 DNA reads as TGTGCCAGCAGCTTAATAACTAGCGAGCAGTACTTC. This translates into CASSLITSEQYF. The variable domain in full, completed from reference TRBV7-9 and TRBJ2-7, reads DTGVSQNPRHKITKRGQNVTFRCDPISEHNRLYWYRQTLGQGPEFLTYFQNEAQLEKSRLLSDRFSAERPKGSFSTLEIQRTEQGDSAMYLCASSLITSEQYFGPGTRLTVT.